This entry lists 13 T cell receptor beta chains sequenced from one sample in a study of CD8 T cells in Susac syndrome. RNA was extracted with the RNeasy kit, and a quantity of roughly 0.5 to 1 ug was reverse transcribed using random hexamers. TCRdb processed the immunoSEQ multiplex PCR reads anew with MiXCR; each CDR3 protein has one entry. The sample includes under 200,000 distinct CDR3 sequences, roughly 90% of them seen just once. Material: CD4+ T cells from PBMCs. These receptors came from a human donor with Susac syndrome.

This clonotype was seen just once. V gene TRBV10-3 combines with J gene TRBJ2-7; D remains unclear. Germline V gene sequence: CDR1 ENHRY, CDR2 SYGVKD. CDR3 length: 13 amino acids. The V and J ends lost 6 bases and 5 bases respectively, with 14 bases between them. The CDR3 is CAIRTPLGNEQYF. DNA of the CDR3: TGTGCCATCAGGACCCCCCTTGGGAACGAGCAGTACTTC.

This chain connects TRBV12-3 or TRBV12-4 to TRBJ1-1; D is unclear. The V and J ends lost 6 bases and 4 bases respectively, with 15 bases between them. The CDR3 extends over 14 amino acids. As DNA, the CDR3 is TGTGCCAGCAGGTTCGGAGGGTATCGCACTGAAGCTTTCTTT. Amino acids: CASRFGGYRTEAFF.

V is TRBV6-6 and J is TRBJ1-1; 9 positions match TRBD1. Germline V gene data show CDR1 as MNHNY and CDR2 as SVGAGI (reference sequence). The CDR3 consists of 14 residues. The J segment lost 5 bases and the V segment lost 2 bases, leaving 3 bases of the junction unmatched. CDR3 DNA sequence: TGTGCCAGCAGTTACGGGACAGGGAGGACTGAAGCTTTCTTT. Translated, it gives CASSYGTGRTEAFF.

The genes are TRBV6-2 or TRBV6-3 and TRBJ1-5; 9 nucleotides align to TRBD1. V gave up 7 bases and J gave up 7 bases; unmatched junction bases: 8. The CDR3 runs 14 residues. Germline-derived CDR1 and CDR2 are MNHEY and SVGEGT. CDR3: CASIKTGGGQPQHF. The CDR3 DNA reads TGTGCCAGCATCAAAACAGGGGGCGGGCAGCCCCAGCATTTT.

The CDR3 DNA reads as TGTGCCAGCAGTTCAGACAGGCTCAATGGCTACACCTTC. This encodes CASSSDRLNGYTF. J is TRBJ1-2 and V is TRBV6-6; weak D call: TRBD1 (6 bases). Germline V CDR1 and CDR2: MNHNY, SVGAGI (reference sequence). This CDR3 region has 13 residues. Between the trimmed V and J ends, which lost 4 bases and 6 bases, there was a span of 12 bases.

The CDR3 nucleotides are TGTGCCAGCAGCCAAGAGCCCCGTACATCAGCTTTCTTT. Its protein product is CASSQEPRTSAFF. The chain recombines TRBV3-1 with TRBJ1-1; D is ambiguous. Trimming stripped 0 bases from V and 10 bases from J, with 12 bases between. CDR3 length: 13 residues. Germline values: CDR1 LGHDT, CDR2 YNNKEL (reference sequence).

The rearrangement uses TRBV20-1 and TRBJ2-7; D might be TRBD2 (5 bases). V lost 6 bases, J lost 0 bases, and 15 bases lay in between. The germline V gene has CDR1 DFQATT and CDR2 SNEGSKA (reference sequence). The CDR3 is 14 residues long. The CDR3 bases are TGCAGTGCCCAGAGCGGCCTAAGCTCCTACGAGCAGTACTTC. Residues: CSAQSGLSSYEQYF.

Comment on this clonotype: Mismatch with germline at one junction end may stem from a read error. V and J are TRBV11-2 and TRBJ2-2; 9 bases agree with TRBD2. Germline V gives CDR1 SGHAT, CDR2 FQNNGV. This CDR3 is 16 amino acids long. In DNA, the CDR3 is TGTGCCAGCAGCCTAGAGCGGGGGGACTACACCGGGGAGCTGTTTTTT. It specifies CASSLERGDYTGELFF.

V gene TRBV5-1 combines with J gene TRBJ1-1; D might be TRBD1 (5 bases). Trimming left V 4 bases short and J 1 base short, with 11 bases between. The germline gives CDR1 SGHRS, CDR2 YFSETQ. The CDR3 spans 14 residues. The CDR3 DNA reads TGCGCCAGCAGCCCGGGACGCCAGAACACTGAAGCTTTCTTT. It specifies CASSPGRQNTEAFF.

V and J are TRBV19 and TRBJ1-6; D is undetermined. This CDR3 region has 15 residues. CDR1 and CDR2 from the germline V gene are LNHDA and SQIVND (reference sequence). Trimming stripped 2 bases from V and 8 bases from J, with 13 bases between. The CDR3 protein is CASSIFVNNDSPLHF. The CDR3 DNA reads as TGTGCCAGTAGTATATTCGTGAATAACGATTCACCCCTCCACTTT.

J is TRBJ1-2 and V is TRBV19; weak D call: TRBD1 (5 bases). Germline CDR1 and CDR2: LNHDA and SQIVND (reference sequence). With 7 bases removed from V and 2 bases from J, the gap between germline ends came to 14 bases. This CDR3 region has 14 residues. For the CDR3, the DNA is TGTGCCAGTAAATTCGAAGGGGTCAACTATGGCTACACCTTC. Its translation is CASKFEGVNYGYTF.

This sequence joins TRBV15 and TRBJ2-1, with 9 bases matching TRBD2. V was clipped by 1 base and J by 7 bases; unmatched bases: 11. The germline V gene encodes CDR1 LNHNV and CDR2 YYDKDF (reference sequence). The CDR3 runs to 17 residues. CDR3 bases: TGTGCCACCAGCAGAGGCGGGGTAGCGGGAGAGCGGAATGAGCAGTTCTTC. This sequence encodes CATSRGGVAGERNEQFF.

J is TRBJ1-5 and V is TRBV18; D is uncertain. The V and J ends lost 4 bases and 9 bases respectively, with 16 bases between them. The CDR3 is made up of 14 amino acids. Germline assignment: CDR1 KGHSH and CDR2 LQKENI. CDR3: CASSLQREFLPQHF. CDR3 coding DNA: TGTGCCAGCTCACTTCAGCGGGAGTTTCTGCCCCAGCATTTT.